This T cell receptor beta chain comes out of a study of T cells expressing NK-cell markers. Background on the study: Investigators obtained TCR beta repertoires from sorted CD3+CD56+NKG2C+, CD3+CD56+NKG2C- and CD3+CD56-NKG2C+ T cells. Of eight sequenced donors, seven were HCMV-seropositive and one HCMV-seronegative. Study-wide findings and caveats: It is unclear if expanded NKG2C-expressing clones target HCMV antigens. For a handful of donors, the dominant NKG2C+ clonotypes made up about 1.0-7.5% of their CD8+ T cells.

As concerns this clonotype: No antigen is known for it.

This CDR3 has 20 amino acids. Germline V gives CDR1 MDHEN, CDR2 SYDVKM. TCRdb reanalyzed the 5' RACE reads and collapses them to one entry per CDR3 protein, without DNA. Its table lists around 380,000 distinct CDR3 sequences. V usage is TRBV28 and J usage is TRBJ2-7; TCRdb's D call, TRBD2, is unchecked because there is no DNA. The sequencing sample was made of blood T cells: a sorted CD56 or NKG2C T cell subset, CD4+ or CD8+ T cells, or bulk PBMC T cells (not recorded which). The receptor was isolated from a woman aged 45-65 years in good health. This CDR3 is CASSPRTAGTSGRGSYEQYF.